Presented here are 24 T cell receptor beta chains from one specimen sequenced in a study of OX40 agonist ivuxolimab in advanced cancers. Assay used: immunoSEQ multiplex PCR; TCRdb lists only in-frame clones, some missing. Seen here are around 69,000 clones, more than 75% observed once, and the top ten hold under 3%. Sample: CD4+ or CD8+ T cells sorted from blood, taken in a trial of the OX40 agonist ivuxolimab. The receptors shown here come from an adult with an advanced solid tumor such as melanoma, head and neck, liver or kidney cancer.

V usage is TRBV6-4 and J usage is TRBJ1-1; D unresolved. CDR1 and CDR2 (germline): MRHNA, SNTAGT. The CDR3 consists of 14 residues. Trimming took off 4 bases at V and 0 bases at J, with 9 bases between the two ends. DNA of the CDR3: TGTGCCAGCAGTGCAAACAGTATGAACACTGAAGCTTTCTTT. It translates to CASSANSMNTEAFF.

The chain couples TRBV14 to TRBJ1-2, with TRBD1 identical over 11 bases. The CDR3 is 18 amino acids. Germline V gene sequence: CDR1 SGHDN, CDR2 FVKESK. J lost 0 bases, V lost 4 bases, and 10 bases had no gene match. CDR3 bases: TGTGCCAGCAGCCCACCGCGGGGGACAGGGGGAGCTAACTATGGCTACACCTTC. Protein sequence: CASSPPRGTGGANYGYTF. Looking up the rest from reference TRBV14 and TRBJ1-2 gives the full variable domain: EAGVTQFPSHSVIEKGQTVTLRCDPISGHDNLYWYRRVMGKEIKFLLHFVKESKQDESGMPNNRFLAERTGGTYSTLKVQPAELEDSGVYFCASSPPRGTGGANYGYTFGSGTRLTVV.

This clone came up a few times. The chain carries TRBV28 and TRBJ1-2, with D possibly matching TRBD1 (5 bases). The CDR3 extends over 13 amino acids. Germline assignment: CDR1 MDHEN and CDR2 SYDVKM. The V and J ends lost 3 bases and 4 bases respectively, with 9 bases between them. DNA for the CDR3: TGTGCCAGCAGTTTTGGGGGTGGCTATGGCTACACCTTC. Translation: CASSFGGGYGYTF.

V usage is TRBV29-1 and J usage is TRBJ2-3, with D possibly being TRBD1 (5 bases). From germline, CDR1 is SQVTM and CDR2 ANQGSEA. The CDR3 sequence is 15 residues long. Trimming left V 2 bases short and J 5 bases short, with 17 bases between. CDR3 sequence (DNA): TGCAGCGTTGAAAAAATCTCAGGGTACGGAGATACGCAGTATTTT. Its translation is CSVEKISGYGDTQYF.

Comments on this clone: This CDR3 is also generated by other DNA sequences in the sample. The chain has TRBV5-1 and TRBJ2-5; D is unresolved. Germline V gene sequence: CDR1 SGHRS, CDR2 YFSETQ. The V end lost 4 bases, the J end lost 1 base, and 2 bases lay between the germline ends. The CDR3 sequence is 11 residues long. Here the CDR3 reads CASSLQETQYF. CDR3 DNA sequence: TGCGCCAGCAGCCTCCAAGAGACCCAGTACTTC.

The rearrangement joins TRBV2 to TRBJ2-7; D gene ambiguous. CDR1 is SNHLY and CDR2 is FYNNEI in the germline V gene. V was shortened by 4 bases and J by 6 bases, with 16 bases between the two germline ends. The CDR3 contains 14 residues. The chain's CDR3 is CASSGTKPPGEQYF. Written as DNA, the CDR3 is TGTGCCAGCAGTGGGACGAAGCCCCCCGGCGAGCAGTACTTC.

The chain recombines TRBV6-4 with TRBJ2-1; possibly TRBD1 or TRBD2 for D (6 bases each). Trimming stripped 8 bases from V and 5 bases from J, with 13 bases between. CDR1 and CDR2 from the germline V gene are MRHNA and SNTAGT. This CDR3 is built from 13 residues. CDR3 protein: CASALGGHNEQFF. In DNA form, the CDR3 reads TGTGCCAGCGCACTAGGGGGGCACAATGAGCAGTTCTTC.

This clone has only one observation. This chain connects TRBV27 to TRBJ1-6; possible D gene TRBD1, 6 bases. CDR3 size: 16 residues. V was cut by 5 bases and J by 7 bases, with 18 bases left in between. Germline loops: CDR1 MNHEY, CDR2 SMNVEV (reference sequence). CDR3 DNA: TGTGCCAGCAGTAGGACAGTAATATTCGGGAATTCACCCCTCCACTTT. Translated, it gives CASSRTVIFGNSPLHF.

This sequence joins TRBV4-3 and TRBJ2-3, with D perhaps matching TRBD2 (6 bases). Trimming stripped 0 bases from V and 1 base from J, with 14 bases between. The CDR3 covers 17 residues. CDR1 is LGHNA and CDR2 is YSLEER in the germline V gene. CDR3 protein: CASSQDSVWGGTDTQYF. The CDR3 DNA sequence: TGCGCCAGCAGCCAAGATTCGGTGTGGGGGGGCACAGATACGCAGTATTTT.

Here the CDR3 reads CASSPLGQSYNEQFF. In DNA form, the CDR3 reads TGCGCCAGCAGCCCTCTGGGACAGTCCTACAATGAGCAGTTCTTC. The chain is built from TRBV5-1 and TRBJ2-1; 7 bases align to TRBD1. Germline values: CDR1 SGHRS, CDR2 YFSETQ. This CDR3 spans 15 amino acids. With 4 bases clipped from V and 1 base from J, the junction kept 5 bases outside the gene matches. Full variable domain (missing parts from reference TRBV5-1 and TRBJ2-1): KAGVTQTPRYLIKTRGQQVTLSCSPISGHRSVSWYQQTPGQGLQFLFEYFSETQRNKGNFPGRFSGRQFSNSRSEMNVSTLELGDSALYLCASSPLGQSYNEQFFGPGTRLTVL.

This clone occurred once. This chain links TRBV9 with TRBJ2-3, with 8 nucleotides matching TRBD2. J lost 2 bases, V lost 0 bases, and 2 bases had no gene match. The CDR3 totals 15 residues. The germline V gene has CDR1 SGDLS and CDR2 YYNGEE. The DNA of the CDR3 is TGTGCCAGCAGCGTAGCGGGAGGGTTCACAGATACGCAGTATTTT. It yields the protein CASSVAGGFTDTQYF.

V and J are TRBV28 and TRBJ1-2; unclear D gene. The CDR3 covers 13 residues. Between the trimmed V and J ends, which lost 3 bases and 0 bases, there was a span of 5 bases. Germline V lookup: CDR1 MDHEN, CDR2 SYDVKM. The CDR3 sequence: CASSFLANYGYTF. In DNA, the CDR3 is TGTGCCAGCAGTTTCTTAGCTAACTATGGCTACACCTTC.

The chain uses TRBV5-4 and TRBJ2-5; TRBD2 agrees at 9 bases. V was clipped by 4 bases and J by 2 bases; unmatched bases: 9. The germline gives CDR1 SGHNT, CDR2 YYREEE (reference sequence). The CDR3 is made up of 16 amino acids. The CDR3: CASSGRRGGEQETQYF. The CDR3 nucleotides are TGTGCCAGCAGCGGGCGGCGCGGGGGGGAACAAGAGACCCAGTACTTC.

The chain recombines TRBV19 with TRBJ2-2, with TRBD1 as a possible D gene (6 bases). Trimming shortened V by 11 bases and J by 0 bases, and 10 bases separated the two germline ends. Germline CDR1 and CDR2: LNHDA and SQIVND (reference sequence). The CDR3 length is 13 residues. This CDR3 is CAGRQANTGELFF. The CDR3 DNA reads TGTGCCGGACGACAGGCGAACACCGGGGAGCTGTTTTTT.

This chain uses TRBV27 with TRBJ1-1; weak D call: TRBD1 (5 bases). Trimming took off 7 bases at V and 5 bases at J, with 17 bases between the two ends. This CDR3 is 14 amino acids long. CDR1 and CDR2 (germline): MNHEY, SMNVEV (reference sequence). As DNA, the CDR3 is TGTGCCAGCACCCAGCCAGGGCTGGGGACTGAAGCTTTCTTT. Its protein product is CASTQPGLGTEAFF.

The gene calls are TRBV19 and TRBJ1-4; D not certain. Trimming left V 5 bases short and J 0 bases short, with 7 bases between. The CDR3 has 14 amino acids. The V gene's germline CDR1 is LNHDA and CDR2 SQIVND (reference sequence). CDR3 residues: CASSDGSTNEKLFF. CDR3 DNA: TGTGCCAGTAGTGATGGATCAACTAATGAAAAACTGTTTTTT.

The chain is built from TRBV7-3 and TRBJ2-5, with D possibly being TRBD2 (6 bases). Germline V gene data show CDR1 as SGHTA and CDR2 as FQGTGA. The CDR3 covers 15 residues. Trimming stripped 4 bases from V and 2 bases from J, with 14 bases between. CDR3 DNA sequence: TGTGCCAGCAGCTATGGACGGAGGGTACAAGAGACCCAGTACTTC. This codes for CASSYGRRVQETQYF.

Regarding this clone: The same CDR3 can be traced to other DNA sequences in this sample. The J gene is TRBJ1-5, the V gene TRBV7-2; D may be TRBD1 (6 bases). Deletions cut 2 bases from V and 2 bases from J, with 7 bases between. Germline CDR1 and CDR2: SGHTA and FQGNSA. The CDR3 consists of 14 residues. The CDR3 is CASSLRQGNQPQHF. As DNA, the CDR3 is TGTGCCAGCAGCTTACGACAGGGCAATCAGCCCCAGCATTTT. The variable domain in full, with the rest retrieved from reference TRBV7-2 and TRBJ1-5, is GAGVSQSPSNKVTEKGKDVELRCDPISGHTALYWYRQSLGQGLEFLIYFQGNSAPDKSGLPSDRFSAERTGGSVSTLTIQRTQQEDSAVYLCASSLRQGNQPQHFGDGTRLSIL.

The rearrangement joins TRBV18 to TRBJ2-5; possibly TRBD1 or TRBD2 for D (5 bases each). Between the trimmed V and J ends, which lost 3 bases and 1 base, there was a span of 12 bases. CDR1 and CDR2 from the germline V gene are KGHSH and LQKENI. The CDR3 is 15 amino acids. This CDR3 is CASSPRDGPQETQYF. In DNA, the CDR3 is TGTGCCAGCTCACCTCGGGACGGACCCCAAGAGACCCAGTACTTC.

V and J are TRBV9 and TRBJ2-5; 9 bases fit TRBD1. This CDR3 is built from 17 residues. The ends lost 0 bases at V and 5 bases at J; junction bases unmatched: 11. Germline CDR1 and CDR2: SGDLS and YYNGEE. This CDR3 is CASSVGGGTGILETQYF. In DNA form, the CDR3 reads TGTGCCAGCAGCGTAGGAGGGGGGACAGGGATTTTGGAGACCCAGTACTTC. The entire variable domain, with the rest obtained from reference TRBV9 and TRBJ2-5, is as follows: DSGVTQTPKHLITATGQRVTLRCSPRSGDLSVYWYQQSLDQGLQFLIQYYNGEERAKGNILERFSAQQFPDLHSELNLSSLELGDSALYFCASSVGGGTGILETQYFGPGTRLLVL.

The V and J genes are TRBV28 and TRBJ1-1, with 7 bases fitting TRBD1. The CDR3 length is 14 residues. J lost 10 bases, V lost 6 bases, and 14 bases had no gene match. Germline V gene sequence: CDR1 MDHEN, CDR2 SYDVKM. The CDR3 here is CASRPGQVTIGAFF. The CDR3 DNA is TGTGCCAGCAGGCCAGGACAGGTAACGATCGGAGCTTTCTTT.

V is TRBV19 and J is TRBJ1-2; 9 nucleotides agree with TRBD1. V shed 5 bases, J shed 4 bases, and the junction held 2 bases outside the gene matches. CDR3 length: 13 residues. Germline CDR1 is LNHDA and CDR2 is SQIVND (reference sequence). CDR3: CASSSTGGYGYTF. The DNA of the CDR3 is TGTGCCAGTAGTTCGACAGGGGGCTATGGCTACACCTTC. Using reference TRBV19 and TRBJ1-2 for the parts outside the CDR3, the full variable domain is DGGITQSPKYLFRKEGQNVTLSCEQNLNHDAMYWYRQDPGQGLRLIYYSQIVNDFQKGDIAEGYSVSREKKESFPLTVTSAQKNPTAFYLCASSSTGGYGYTFGSGTRLTVV.

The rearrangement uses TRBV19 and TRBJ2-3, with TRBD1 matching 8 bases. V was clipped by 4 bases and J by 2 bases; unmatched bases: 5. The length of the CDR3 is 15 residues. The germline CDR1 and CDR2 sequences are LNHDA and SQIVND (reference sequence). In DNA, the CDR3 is TGTGCCAGTAGTACTATGGGACAGGCCACAGATACGCAGTATTTT. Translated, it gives CASSTMGQATDTQYF.

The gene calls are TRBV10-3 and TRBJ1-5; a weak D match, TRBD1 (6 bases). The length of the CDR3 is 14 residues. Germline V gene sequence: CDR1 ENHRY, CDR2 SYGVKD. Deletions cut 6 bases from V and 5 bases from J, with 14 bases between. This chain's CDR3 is CAIRGARDDQPQHF. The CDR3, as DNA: TGTGCCATCAGGGGGGCCAGGGATGATCAGCCCCAGCATTTT.